The 32 T cell receptor beta chains presented below share a single source sample, sequenced in a study of blood T cell repertoires in COVID-19. TCRdb keeps only in-frame clones here, not all; method: immunoSEQ multiplex PCR. The data contain roughly 120,000 clones, 82% of them singletons. Source material: peripheral blood. The receptors come from a man aged 70 or older with active or convalescent COVID-19.

This chain joins TRBV11-3 and TRBJ2-3; 12 positions match TRBD2. This CDR3 region has 16 residues. Looked up from germline, CDR1 is SGHNT and CDR2 is YENEEA. The V gene end was trimmed by 6 bases and the J gene end by 1 base; junction bases not matched to a gene: 5. The CDR3 sequence is CASRQGLAGRTDTQYF. The CDR3 DNA reads TGTGCCAGCAGGCAGGGACTAGCGGGCCGCACAGATACGCAGTATTTT.

The chain recombines TRBV9 with TRBJ2-5, with 10 positions matching TRBD2. From germline, CDR1 is SGDLS and CDR2 YYNGEE. V lost 4 bases and J lost 3; bases outside the gene matches: 3. The CDR3 length is 14 residues. CDR3 amino acids: CASSLGLAKETQYF. CDR3 DNA: TGTGCCAGCAGCTTGGGACTAGCGAAAGAGACCCAGTACTTC.

This chain uses TRBV6-2 or TRBV6-3 with TRBJ1-5; D unresolved. The CDR3 spans 17 residues. V was trimmed by 1 base and J by 4 bases, leaving 17 bases between them. Germline V gives CDR1 MNHEY, CDR2 SVGEGT. The CDR3 nucleotides read TGTGCCAGCAGTTACTTGCCCCACGAGGGTTGGAATCAGCCCCAGCATTTT. Translated: CASSYLPHEGWNQPQHF.

The chain has TRBV18 and TRBJ2-2, with TRBD2 as a possible D gene (5 bases). With 6 bases removed from V and 4 bases from J, the gap between germline ends came to 12 bases. Germline-derived CDR1 and CDR2 are KGHSH and LQKENI. The CDR3 totals 14 residues. The chain's CDR3 is CASSPAEATGELFF. The CDR3 nucleotides are TGTGCCAGCTCGCCGGCGGAGGCCACCGGGGAGCTGTTTTTT. The full variable domain, completed using reference TRBV18 and TRBJ2-2, is NAGVMQNPRHLVRRRGQEARLRCSPMKGHSHVYWYRQLPEEGLKFMVYLQKENIIDESGMPKERFSAEFPKEGPSILRIQQVVRGDSAAYFCASSPAEATGELFFGEGSRLTVL.

This chain connects TRBV5-1 to TRBJ1-1; 11 bases are shared with TRBD1. The CDR3 runs to 16 residues. From germline, CDR1 is SGHRS and CDR2 YFSETQ. Losses at the gene ends were 0 bases for V and 6 bases for J; bases not matched to a gene: 7. The chain's CDR3 is CASSLAPGTGGAEAFF. The CDR3 region has the DNA TGCGCCAGCAGCTTGGCCCCAGGGACAGGGGGAGCTGAAGCTTTCTTT. Complete variable domain (other parts from reference TRBV5-1 and TRBJ1-1): KAGVTQTPRYLIKTRGQQVTLSCSPISGHRSVSWYQQTPGQGLQFLFEYFSETQRNKGNFPGRFSGRQFSNSRSEMNVSTLELGDSALYLCASSLAPGTGGAEAFFGQGTRLTVV.

This chain joins TRBV24-1 and TRBJ2-1, with 8 bases that match TRBD2. The CDR3 runs to 14 residues. Germline loops: CDR1 KGHDR, CDR2 SFDVKD. With V trimmed by 5 bases and J by 3 bases, 2 bases remained unmatched. In DNA form, the CDR3 reads TGTGCCACCAGTGTGGCGGGGGGCTACAATGAGCAGTTCTTC. Translating it yields CATSVAGGYNEQFF.

The J gene is TRBJ2-7, the V gene TRBV10-3; 8 bases agree with TRBD1. Trimming took 3 bases from V and 4 from J; bases not matched to a gene: 8. This CDR3 region has 15 residues. The germline gives CDR1 ENHRY, CDR2 SYGVKD. Here the CDR3 reads CAISDPDRVIYEQYF. The DNA of the CDR3 is TGTGCCATCAGTGATCCGGACAGGGTTATATACGAGCAGTACTTC.

This clone was counted between two and nine times. The chain is built from TRBV4-1 and TRBJ2-1; 9 bases line up with TRBD2. This CDR3 has 15 amino acids. Trimming at V came to 3 bases and at J to 7 bases, leaving 7 bases not matched to a gene. CDR1 and CDR2 from the germline V gene are MGHRA and YSYEKL. The CDR3 region is CASSQDSGGSNEQFF. The CDR3 bases are TGCGCCAGCAGCCAGGACAGCGGGGGGTCGAATGAGCAGTTCTTC.

The genes are TRBV16 and TRBJ1-2; unclear D gene. Trimming removed 4 bases from V and 8 bases from J, with 11 bases in between. The CDR3 contains 12 residues. Germline lookup yields CDR1 KGHSY and CDR2 FQNENV. CDR3 in amino acids: CASSPQIRGYTF. The CDR3 coding sequence is TGTGCCAGCAGCCCACAGATTCGAGGCTACACCTTC.

This chain uses TRBV2 with TRBJ2-1, with D unresolved. The V gene lost 7 bases and the J gene lost 4 bases, with 20 bases spanning the gap. CDR3 length equals 16 residues. Germline V gene data show CDR1 as SNHLY and CDR2 as FYNNEI. The CDR3 nucleotides read TGTGCCAGCATAGGTCCTACGGTCAGCGAGTACAATGAGCAGTTCTTC. This gives the protein CASIGPTVSEYNEQFF.

The chain joins TRBV7-3 to TRBJ2-3; no clear D. This CDR3 is built from 15 residues. Germline lookup yields CDR1 SGHTA and CDR2 FQGTGA. Trimming shortened V by 5 bases and J by 0 bases, and 12 bases separated the two germline ends. The DNA for the CDR3 is TGTGCCAGCAGCCCGAGCTTAGTAAGCACAGATACGCAGTATTTT. Amino acids: CASSPSLVSTDTQYF.

The chain carries TRBV6-2 or TRBV6-3 and TRBJ1-1; D possibly corresponds to TRBD1 (6 bases). This CDR3 is 12 amino acids long. The V end was cut by 5 bases, the J end by 10 bases, with 14 bases between. The germline gives CDR1 MNHEY, CDR2 SVGEGT. The CDR3, as DNA: TGTGCCAGCAGTGACATGACACAGGGAGCTTTCTTT. Protein product: CASSDMTQGAFF.

This sequence joins TRBV2 and TRBJ2-2, with TRBD1 as a possible D gene (6 bases). CDR1 is SNHLY and CDR2 is FYNNEI in the germline V gene. CDR3 size: 14 residues. Trimming removed 7 bases from V and 0 bases from J, with 9 bases in between. The CDR3 DNA sequence: TGTGCCAGCATTGGGGGCTCGAACACCGGGGAGCTGTTTTTT. This translates into CASIGGSNTGELFF. The full variable domain, with the rest looked up from reference TRBV2 and TRBJ2-2, is EPEVTQTPSHQVTQMGQEVILRCVPISNHLYFYWYRQILGQKVEFLVSFYNNEISEKSEIFDDQFSVERPDGSNFTLKIRSTKLEDSAMYFCASIGGSNTGELFFGEGSRLTVL.

The chain has TRBV4-1 and TRBJ2-1, with 12 bases aligning to TRBD2. The CDR3 is 18 residues long. Germline trimming cut 4 bases from V and 0 bases from J; bases unmatched to any gene: 7. CDR1 is MGHRA, CDR2 YSYEKL, per germline. The CDR3 sequence: CASSPRTSGTYSYNEQFF. The CDR3 DNA is TGCGCCAGCAGCCCCCGGACTAGCGGGACCTACTCCTACAATGAGCAGTTCTTC.

This rearrangement joins TRBV19 to TRBJ2-1; D may be TRBD1 (6 bases). V gave up 6 bases and J gave up 9 bases, with 12 bases separating them. This CDR3 is 12 amino acids long. Per germline, CDR1 LNHDA and CDR2 SQIVND (reference sequence). CDR3 nucleotides: TGTGCCAGTAGCCTACAGGGCATTGAGCAGTTCTTC. Its protein product is CASSLQGIEQFF.

This clone appeared a single time. The gene calls are TRBV14 and TRBJ1-2; D uncertain. Trimming stripped 0 bases from V and 5 bases from J, with 10 bases between. The CDR3 is made up of 14 amino acids. Germline V gene sequence: CDR1 SGHDN, CDR2 FVKESK. The chain's CDR3 is CASSQDLTEYGYTF. The CDR3 DNA reads TGTGCCAGCAGCCAAGATTTAACAGAGTATGGCTACACCTTC.

This sequence joins TRBV9 and TRBJ1-2; the D gene is possibly TRBD1 (5 bases). The length of the CDR3 is 16 residues. Germline assignment: CDR1 SGDLS and CDR2 YYNGEE. Trimming cost V 0 bases and J 4 bases, with 16 bases left between them. CDR3 coding DNA: TGTGCCAGCAGCGTAGGTGGGGGGGTCGAAGGCTATGGCTACACCTTC. It is translated as CASSVGGGVEGYGYTF.

J is TRBJ2-1 and V is TRBV28; 7 bases align to TRBD2. V trimming: 5 bases; J trimming: 4 bases; junction bases outside the gene matches: 11. Germline V gene data show CDR1 as MDHEN and CDR2 as SYDVKM. There are 16 residues in the CDR3. CDR3 sequence (DNA): TGTGCCAGCAGTCTACACCTCCCGGGGGGATACAATGAGCAGTTCTTC. Amino acid sequence: CASSLHLPGGYNEQFF.

The CDR3 spells CASSLSQGNGNTIYF. The CDR3 nucleotides read TGTGCCAGCAGTTTATCCCAGGGAAATGGAAACACCATATATTTT. This chain joins TRBV28 and TRBJ1-3; possible D gene TRBD1, 5 bases. The V end lost 1 base, the J end lost 3 bases, and 10 bases lay between the germline ends. Germline assignment: CDR1 MDHEN and CDR2 SYDVKM. The CDR3 extends over 15 amino acids.

This chain joins TRBV9 and TRBJ2-3; 7 bases agree with TRBD2. CDR1 is SGDLS and CDR2 is YYNGEE in the germline V gene. The CDR3 has 16 residues. The junction had 5 bases not matched to a gene; V was cut back by 0 bases and J by 1 base. The CDR3 region is CASSVGGTTRTDTQYF. CDR3 sequence (DNA): TGTGCCAGCAGCGTAGGCGGGACTACTCGCACAGATACGCAGTATTTT. Full variable domain (rest looked up from reference TRBV9 and TRBJ2-3): DSGVTQTPKHLITATGQRVTLRCSPRSGDLSVYWYQQSLDQGLQFLIQYYNGEERAKGNILERFSAQQFPDLHSELNLSSLELGDSALYFCASSVGGTTRTDTQYFGPGTRLTVL.

The CDR3 DNA reads TGTGCCAGCAGCCGAGAACCATCGGGACAGGGGGACTATGGCTACACCTTC. This codes for CASSREPSGQGDYGYTF. V is TRBV4-2 and J is TRBJ1-2; 11 bases line up with TRBD1. CDR3 length: 17 residues. Per germline, CDR1 LGHNA and CDR2 YNFKEQ. V dropped 4 bases and J dropped 3; count of bases not matched to a gene: 10.

CDR3 sequence reads: CASSRGTGVARSATNEKLFF. The CDR3 DNA reads TGTGCCAGCAGCCGTGGGACAGGCGTTGCCCGATCAGCAACTAATGAAAAACTGTTTTTT. The chain combines TRBV6-6 with TRBJ1-4, with 8 bases that match TRBD1. The CDR3 length is 20 residues. V shed 6 bases and J 0 bases; nucleotides not matched to a gene: 18. Germline CDR1 MNHNY, CDR2 SVGAGI (reference sequence).

This clone has a handful of counts. V is TRBV29-1 and J is TRBJ2-3, with TRBD2 matching 8 bases. Trimming cost V 7 bases and J 12 bases; bases outside gene matches: 9. Germline loops: CDR1 SQVTM, CDR2 ANQGSEA. The CDR3 length is 11 residues. CDR3 coding DNA: TGCAGCGCTGCGAGCGGGAGTCGCCAGTATTTT. As protein: CSAASGSRQYF.

V usage is TRBV19 and J usage is TRBJ1-6; a possible D gene is TRBD1 (5 bases). This CDR3 is 16 amino acids long. CDR1 and CDR2 from the germline V gene are LNHDA and SQIVND (reference sequence). Trimming pared 3 bases from V and 0 bases from J, leaving 9 bases between. The CDR3 sequence is CASSMSRVSYNSPLHF. In nucleotides, the CDR3 is TGTGCCAGTAGTATGAGCAGGGTCTCCTATAATTCACCCCTCCACTTT.

On this clone itself: Mismatch with germline at one junction end may stem from a read error. This sample includes further DNA sequences coding for the same CDR3. J is TRBJ2-3 and V is TRBV7-6, with 10 bases matching TRBD2. CDR3 size: 16 residues. Per the germline V gene, CDR1 is SGHVS and CDR2 is FNYEAQ. CDR3 sequence (DNA): TGTGCCAGCAGCTTAGAAGCTAGCGGGAGCACAGATACGCAATATTTT. Residues: CASSLEASGSTDTQYF.

CDR3 sequence: CASSDHRGYTDTQYF. The CDR3 DNA reads as TGTGCCAGCAGCGATCACAGGGGATACACAGATACGCAGTATTTT. The chain employs TRBV11-2 and TRBJ2-3, with 7 bases fitting TRBD1. The germline CDR1 and CDR2 sequences are SGHAT and FQNNGV. CDR3 size: 15 residues. The V segment lost 5 bases and the J segment 2 bases; nucleotides outside the gene matches: 7.

This clone has only one observation. The chain employs TRBV7-9 and TRBJ2-2, with 9 bases identical to TRBD2. The CDR3 has 14 amino acids. CDR1 SEHNR and CDR2 FQNEAQ come from the germline V gene (reference sequence). V dropped 7 bases and J dropped 6; count of bases not matched to a gene: 6. CDR3 nucleotides: TGTGCCAGCACCGTAGCGGGAGCGGCCGGGGAGCTGTTTTTT. Protein product: CASTVAGAAGELFF.

The gene calls are TRBV7-8 and TRBJ2-2, with no clear D. Germline CDR1 SGHVS, CDR2 FQNEAQ. Between the trimmed V and J ends, which lost 2 bases and 4 bases, there was a span of 11 bases. CDR3 length equals 15 residues. The CDR3 region has the DNA TGTGCCAGCAGCTTAACCCCTCGGGTCACCGGGGAGCTGTTTTTT. Protein product: CASSLTPRVTGELFF. Full variable domain (remainder filled in from reference TRBV7-8 and TRBJ2-2): GAGVSQSPRYKVAKRGQDVALRCDPISGHVSLFWYQQALGQGPEFLTYFQNEAQLDKSGLPSDRFFAERPEGSVSTLKIQRTQQEDSAVYLCASSLTPRVTGELFFGEGSRLTVL.

The chain couples TRBV3-1 (or the pseudogene TRBV3-2) to TRBJ1-2; D is possibly TRBD1 (6 bases). The V gene lost 2 bases and the J gene lost 4 bases, with 11 bases spanning the gap. Germline loops: CDR1 LGHDT, CDR2 YNNKEL (reference sequence). The CDR3 covers 14 residues. CDR3 sequence reads: CASSQPGGAYGYTF. In nucleotides, the CDR3 is TGTGCCAGCAGCCAACCGGGGGGCGCCTATGGCTACACCTTC.

This chain uses TRBV6-5 with TRBJ2-7; TRBD1 might be the D (6 bases). Trimming left V 9 bases short and J 2 bases short, with 11 bases between. Germline lookup yields CDR1 MNHEY and CDR2 SVGAGI. The CDR3 has 12 residues. The CDR3 is CASATGTYEQYF. DNA of the CDR3: TGTGCCAGTGCGACAGGCACCTACGAGCAGTACTTC.

The chain links TRBV29-1 to TRBJ2-7; the D is unclear. The CDR3 has 12 amino acids. The V gene's germline CDR1 is SQVTM and CDR2 ANQGSEA. The V and J ends lost 4 bases and 2 bases respectively, with 9 bases between them. The CDR3 region is CSVAGSPYEQYF. The CDR3 DNA reads TGCAGCGTTGCCGGGTCCCCCTACGAGCAGTACTTC.

J is TRBJ2-7 and V is TRBV29-1; D may be TRBD1 (5 bases). The germline V gene encodes CDR1 SQVTM and CDR2 ANQGSEA. V was cut by 7 bases and J by 1 base, with 8 bases left in between. The CDR3 is made up of 11 amino acids. CDR3 sequence (DNA): TGCAGCGCTCAGGGTTCCTACGAGCAGTACTTC. Protein: CSAQGSYEQYF.